The rows below give T cell receptor beta chains drawn from one sample of a study of CXCR3-negative and CXCR3-positive naive CD8 T cells. For each CDR3 protein, TCRdb gives one entry from its re-call of the 5' RACE reads, without DNA. Its clone listing holds tens of thousands of distinct CDR3 sequences. The material sequenced was naive CXCR3+ CD8+ T cells from blood. The receptors originated from a human donor in good health. Some clones in this sample may be carry-over from other donors' samples. Each CDR3 is given with its conserved first and last residue.

V gene: TRBV6-5
J gene: TRBJ1-1
CDR3 length: 14
CDR3 protein: CASSEISGNTEAFF

V gene: TRBV7-3
J gene: TRBJ1-1
CDR3 length: 13
CDR3 protein: CASSSTFSSEAFF

V gene: TRBV15
J gene: TRBJ2-2
CDR3 length: 16
CDR3 protein: CATSRTQGMDIGELFF

V gene: TRBV20-1
J gene: TRBJ2-2
CDR3 length: 14
CDR3 protein: CSARGSSEAGELFF

V gene: TRBV27
J gene: TRBJ2-7
CDR3 length: 13
CDR3 protein: CASSLRVLYEQYF

V gene: TRBV4-1
J gene: TRBJ2-7
CDR3 length: 15
CDR3 protein: CASSQGTSGTYEQYF

V gene: TRBV12-3/TRBV12-4
J gene: TRBJ2-6
CDR3 length: 15
CDR3 protein: CASSHTTLGANVLTF

V gene: TRBV20-1
J gene: TRBJ2-7
CDR3 length: 13
CDR3 protein: CSARDRGYYEQYF

V gene: TRBV25-1
J gene: TRBJ2-7
CDR3 length: 11
CDR3 protein: CASSEAYEQYF

V gene: TRBV29-1
J gene: TRBJ1-1
CDR3 length: 12
CDR3 protein: CSVLRWNTEAFF

V gene: TRBV12-3/TRBV12-4
J gene: TRBJ2-5
CDR3 length: 14
CDR3 protein: CASSLATGSETQYF

V gene: TRBV4-2
J gene: TRBJ2-3
CDR3 length: 15
CDR3 protein: CASSQEGRDSDTQYF

V gene: TRBV29-1
J gene: TRBJ1-5
CDR3 length: 14
CDR3 protein: CSVGGQYSNQPQHF